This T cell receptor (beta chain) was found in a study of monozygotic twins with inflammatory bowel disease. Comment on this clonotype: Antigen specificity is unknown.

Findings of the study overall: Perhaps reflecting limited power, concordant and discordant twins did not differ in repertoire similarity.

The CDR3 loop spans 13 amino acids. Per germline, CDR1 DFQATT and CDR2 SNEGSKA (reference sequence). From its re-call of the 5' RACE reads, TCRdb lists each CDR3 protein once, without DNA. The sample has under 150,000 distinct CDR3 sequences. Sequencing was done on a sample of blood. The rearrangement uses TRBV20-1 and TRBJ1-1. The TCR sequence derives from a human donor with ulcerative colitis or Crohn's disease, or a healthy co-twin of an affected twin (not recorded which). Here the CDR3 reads CSAETQLNTEAFF.